The clone carrying this T cell receptor (beta chain) was found a few times. Its antigen is unidentified. In germline, CDR1 is LNHDA, CDR2 SQIVND (reference sequence). The V and J ends lost 5 bases and 4 bases respectively, with 24 bases between them. The CDR3 has 17 residues. The data belong to a study of molecular identifiers for immune sequencing clone quantification. In the study overall: In replicates, RNA taken from roughly 18,000 or 92,000 naive CD8 cells was divided five ways, and four portions underwent sequencing.

Findings and limits, study-wide: For effector cells, clones above 20 RNA copies held over 97% of molecules; for naive cells, under 1%. Reports indicate spiked Jurkat TCR RNA from one cell could be found among some 980,000 naive cells.

Each CDR3 protein gets one entry after TCRdb re-called the PCR reads with MiXCR. This table has around 480,000 distinct CDR3 sequences, over 20% appearing once. CD8+CD4-CCR7+CD45RA+ sorting gave the naive CD8 T cells. This TCR was recovered from a human donor in good health. Some libraries in this study had Jurkat cell RNA spiked in. The sample was naive CD8+ T cells from blood, with Jurkat cell RNA spiked in. Subset given: FACS-sorted CD8+CD4-CCR7+CD45RA+ naive T cells. This chain joins TRBV19 and TRBJ2-7, with a tentative D call TRBD1 (5 bases). The CDR3 here is CASSPTHATVPPYEQYF. The DNA for the CDR3 is TGTGCCAGTAGTCCAACACACGCGACAGTACCTCCTTACGAGCAGTACTTC.